This T cell receptor (beta chain) was recovered during a study of Ad26.COV2.S vaccination and SARS-CoV-2 variants. Background on the study: Administration of Ad26.COV2.S was intramuscular, either once or twice 56 days apart. Study-level results: There was reportedly substantial breadth in spike-specific CD8+ and CD4+ T cell responses after vaccination.

The treatment denotes: around 19 received Ad26.COV2.S at low or high dose, single or two shots; about five received placebo; per-sample allocation not given. The study sampled participants on day 63 after the first vaccine or placebo injection. Immunization relied on an Ad26 vector, which expressed Wuhan-strain SARS-CoV-2 spike. On this clone itself: Its specificity is not known.

Assay: immunoSEQ multiplex PCR; the TCRdb copy retains only in-frame clones and omits some. The repertoire holds 400,000 to 500,000 clones, roughly 90% seen once, with less than 4% in the top ten. Germline V CDR1 and CDR2: MNHNS, SASEGT. The ends were cut back, 1 base at V and 4 bases at J, with 13 bases in the middle. The CDR3 runs to 16 residues. The sample was peripheral blood, taken in a trial of Ad26.COV2.S vaccine versus placebo. V gene TRBV6-1 combines with J gene TRBJ1-4, with D unclear. This clonotype originated in a person aged 18-65 years who received the Ad26.COV2.S COVID-19 vaccine or a placebo. The CDR3 nucleotides are TGTGCCAGCAGTGAAGGGGCGGGGAACAGTAATGAAAAACTGTTTTTT. Protein product: CASSEGAGNSNEKLFF.